This T cell receptor (beta chain) was identified during a study of cytomegalovirus exposure and HLA in healthy donors. With 60 Vbeta and 13 Jbeta primers, the PCR was carried out. Only in-frame clones appear in the TCRdb table, and some are missing; sequencing was by immunoSEQ multiplex PCR. The table shows 70,000 to 90,000 clones, with around three fifths occurring only once. The CDR3 spans 13 residues. Germline-derived CDR1 and CDR2 are SGHVS and FNYEAQ. V was shortened by 1 base and J by 0 bases, with 3 bases between the two germline ends. The source is a woman between 40 and 55 years old in good health and CMV-seropositive. The material sequenced was PBMCs. The rearrangement uses TRBV7-6 and TRBJ1-1; D is unresolved. The CDR3 is CASSLDLNTEAFF. CDR3 DNA: TGTGCCAGCAGCTTAGACTTGAACACTGAAGCTTTCTTT.